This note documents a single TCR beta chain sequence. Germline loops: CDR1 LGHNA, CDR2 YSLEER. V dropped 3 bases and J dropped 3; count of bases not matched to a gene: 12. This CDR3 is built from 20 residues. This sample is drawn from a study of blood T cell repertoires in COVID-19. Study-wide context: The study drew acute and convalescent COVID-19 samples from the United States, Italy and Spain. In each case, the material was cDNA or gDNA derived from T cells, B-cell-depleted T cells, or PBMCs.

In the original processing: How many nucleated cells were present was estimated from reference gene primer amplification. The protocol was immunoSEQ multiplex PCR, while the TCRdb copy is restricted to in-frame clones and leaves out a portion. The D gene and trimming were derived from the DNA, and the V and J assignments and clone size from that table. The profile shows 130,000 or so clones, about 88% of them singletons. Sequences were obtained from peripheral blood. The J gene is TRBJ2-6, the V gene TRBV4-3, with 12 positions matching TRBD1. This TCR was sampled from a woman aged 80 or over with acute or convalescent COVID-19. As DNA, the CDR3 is TGCGCCAGCAGCCAGGAAATGCCGGGACAGGGGGCTTATGGGGCCAACGTCCTGACTTTC. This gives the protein CASSQEMPGQGAYGANVLTF.